This T cell receptor beta chain is drawn from a study of Graves' ophthalmopathy and Graves' hyperthyroidism. Overall study: Peripheral blood was collected at initial diagnosis, before any treatment.

The table lists this clonotype with many counts. What it binds is unknown. Study-wide points: Prediction of ophthalmopathy progression reached roughly 68% sensitivity and 72.22% specificity.

A duration under 3 months, NOSPECS ≥4, CAS ≥3 and moderate-to-severe activity characterized the donors with ophthalmopathy. Germline values: CDR1 SNHLY, CDR2 FYNNEI. The CDR3 is 13 amino acids. V was pared by 6 bases and J by 7 bases, with 5 bases of the junction left unmatched. The sequenced template was RNA, covering the TCR beta CDR3 region. HTBI primers were used in a first-round RT-PCR, which preceded a second-round multiplex PCR. TCRdb processed the multiplex PCR reads anew with MiXCR; each CDR3 protein has one entry. The sample comprises more than 550,000 distinct CDR3 sequences, about 38% of which are singletons, and around 3.3% rests with the top ten.

The specimen was peripheral blood. The clonotype comes from an adult man with Graves' ophthalmopathy. J is TRBJ2-2 and V is TRBV2, with 7 bases identical to TRBD2. CDR3 residues: CASRLAPSGELFF. CDR3 nucleotide sequence: TGTGCCAGCAGACTAGCGCCTAGCGGGGAGCTGTTTTTT.